Below, 27 T cell receptor beta chains from the same sample are listed, as sequenced in a study of T cells in localized non-small cell lung cancer. Measured with immunoSEQ multiplex PCR; TCRdb has only the in-frame clones, and not every one. The top ten clones hold about 32% of a sample with about 39,000 clones, about 85% of them seen once. Material: PBMCs, obtained before any cancer treatment. All receptors derive from a woman aged 35 to 70 with stage II squamous cell lung carcinoma.

V gene TRBV18 combines with J gene TRBJ2-7; tentative D call: TRBD1 (6 bases). From germline, CDR1 is KGHSH and CDR2 LQKENI. The CDR3 runs 15 residues. Trimming stripped 5 bases from V and 5 bases from J, with 19 bases between. The CDR3 protein is CASSSVQGQGNEQYF. For the CDR3, the DNA is TGTGCCAGCTCAAGCGTACAGGGTCAGGGGAACGAGCAGTACTTC. The whole variable domain, remainder taken from reference TRBV18 and TRBJ2-7, is NAGVMQNPRHLVRRRGQEARLRCSPMKGHSHVYWYRQLPEEGLKFMVYLQKENIIDESGMPKERFSAEFPKEGPSILRIQQVVRGDSAAYFCASSSVQGQGNEQYFGPGTRLTVT.

The chain employs TRBV19 and TRBJ2-7; TRBD2 agrees at 9 bases. V gave up 6 bases and J gave up 3 bases; unmatched junction bases: 12. CDR1 is LNHDA, CDR2 SQIVND, per germline (reference sequence). The CDR3 contains 16 residues. The CDR3, as DNA: TGTGCCAGTAGCCCGTTCGTGACTAGCGGAGACTACGAGCAGTACTTC. Amino acid sequence: CASSPFVTSGDYEQYF. Using reference TRBV19 and TRBJ2-7 for the parts outside the CDR3, the full variable domain is DGGITQSPKYLFRKEGQNVTLSCEQNLNHDAMYWYRQDPGQGLRLIYYSQIVNDFQKGDIAEGYSVSREKKESFPLTVTSAQKNPTAFYLCASSPFVTSGDYEQYFGPGTRLTVT.

CDR3 sequence (DNA): TGTGCCAGCAGCTTCCAGGGTGGGTTGAACACTGAAGCTTTCTTT. Translated: CASSFQGGLNTEAFF. V usage is TRBV5-4 and J usage is TRBJ1-1; tentative D call: TRBD1 (5 bases). Between the trimmed V and J ends, which lost 2 bases and 0 bases, there was a span of 11 bases. CDR1 and CDR2 from the germline V gene are SGHNT and YYREEE (reference sequence). The CDR3 extends over 15 amino acids.

This chain links TRBV19 with TRBJ1-2; D perhaps matches TRBD1 (6 bases). CDR3 length: 17 residues. Germline-derived CDR1 and CDR2 are LNHDA and SQIVND (reference sequence). V lost 6 bases and J 3 bases, leaving 23 bases between the germline ends. The chain's CDR3 is CASRIVAGASRDYGYTF. CDR3 sequence (DNA): TGTGCCAGTAGGATCGTGGCAGGGGCGTCTCGGGACTATGGCTACACCTTC.

This rearrangement joins TRBV27 to TRBJ2-2, with TRBD1 matching over 10 bases. Germline loops: CDR1 MNHEY, CDR2 SMNVEV (reference sequence). This CDR3 is built from 17 residues. Germline trimming cut 10 bases from V and 4 bases from J; bases unmatched to any gene: 15. For the CDR3, the DNA is TGTGCCACCTCGCGACAGGGGGCACTTGTAGGCACCGGGGAGCTGTTTTTT. This encodes CATSRQGALVGTGELFF.

The CDR3, as DNA: TGTGCCAGCAGTCCGACACCTACAGGGTGGGAGCAGTTCTTC. Translating gives CASSPTPTGWEQFF. This chain links TRBV27 with TRBJ2-1, with D perhaps matching TRBD1 (6 bases). Germline V gene sequence: CDR1 MNHEY, CDR2 SMNVEV (reference sequence). The CDR3 contains 14 residues. Trimming pared 5 bases from V and 10 bases from J, leaving 18 bases between.

This chain's CDR3 is CASSQDGQHNEQFF. For the CDR3, the DNA is TGTGCCAGCAGTCAAGACGGTCAGCACAATGAGCAGTTCTTC. V is TRBV6-4 and J is TRBJ2-1; D not certain. The CDR3 has 14 amino acids. The germline V gene has CDR1 MRHNA and CDR2 SNTAGT. V gave up 5 bases and J gave up 5 bases, with 13 bases separating them.

This clone showed up just once. The chain links TRBV28 to TRBJ2-1, with 9 bases matching TRBD1. The CDR3 is made up of 15 amino acids. The germline V gene has CDR1 MDHEN and CDR2 SYDVKM. The V and J ends lost 8 bases and 6 bases, in that order; junction bases with no gene match: 11. CDR3 sequence reads: CASDPGQGFINEQFF. The CDR3 DNA sequence: TGTGCCAGCGATCCGGGACAGGGCTTCATCAATGAGCAGTTCTTC. Variable domain in full (rest from reference TRBV28 and TRBJ2-1): DVKVTQSSRYLVKRTGEKVFLECVQDMDHENMFWYRQDPGLGLRLIYFSYDVKMKEKGDIPEGYSVSREKKERFSLILESASTNQTSMYLCASDPGQGFINEQFFGPGTRLTVL.

In its sample, this clone was seen a few times. The chain carries TRBV13 and TRBJ1-1, with D tentatively TRBD1 (5 bases). Per germline, CDR1 PRHDT and CDR2 FYEKMQ (reference sequence). V shed 5 bases and J shed 4 bases, with 11 bases lying between them. The CDR3 has 13 residues. Written as DNA, the CDR3 is TGTGCCAGCAGCGCCCAGGGCTTCACTGAAGCTTTCTTT. This gives the protein CASSAQGFTEAFF.

CDR3: CASSDATGTWANTIYF. CDR3 nucleotide sequence: TGTGCCAGCAGTGACGCTACAGGGACCTGGGCGAACACCATATATTTT. The chain is built from TRBV28 and TRBJ1-3; D is possibly TRBD1 (6 bases). Germline assignment: CDR1 MDHEN and CDR2 SYDVKM. Trimming shortened V by 5 bases and J by 7 bases, and 21 bases separated the two germline ends. The CDR3 consists of 16 residues.

Only a few counts were recorded for this clone. The V gene is TRBV5-1, the J gene TRBJ1-6; perhaps TRBD1 as D (5 bases). The CDR3 runs to 13 residues. V lost 6 bases to trimming and J lost 7 bases, with 11 bases between them. CDR1 and CDR2 (germline): SGHRS, YFSETQ. CDR3 in DNA: TGCGCCAGCAAGTGGGGGTCCAATTCACCCCTCCACTTT. It yields the protein CASKWGSNSPLHF.

The chain uses TRBV19 and TRBJ1-1; 7 bases map to TRBD1. V was pared by 4 bases and J by 3 bases, with 2 bases of the junction left unmatched. Per the germline V gene, CDR1 is LNHDA and CDR2 is SQIVND (reference sequence). CDR3 length: 13 residues. Here the CDR3 reads CASSTDRDTEAFF. CDR3 coding DNA: TGTGCCAGTAGTACCGACAGGGACACTGAAGCTTTCTTT.

V gene TRBV7-2 combines with J gene TRBJ1-5; D is uncertain. The V and J ends lost 5 bases and 4 bases respectively, with 12 bases between them. The germline gives CDR1 SGHTA, CDR2 FQGNSA. This CDR3 region has 14 residues. In DNA form, the CDR3 reads TGTGCCAGCAGCGCTAAATTGGGGAATCAGCCCCAGCATTTT. Amino acids: CASSAKLGNQPQHF.

V usage is TRBV19 and J usage is TRBJ1-5; D gene unclear. CDR1 LNHDA and CDR2 SQIVND come from the germline V gene (reference sequence). The CDR3 consists of 15 residues. V lost 3 bases, J lost 2 bases, and 11 bases lay in between. Here the CDR3 DNA reads TGTGCCAGTAGTATGGACGGGTTTGGCAATCAGCCCCAGCATTTT. As protein: CASSMDGFGNQPQHF.

V gene TRBV6-5 combines with J gene TRBJ2-7; perhaps TRBD1 as D (6 bases). Deletions cut 0 bases from V and 5 bases from J, with 14 bases between. Germline lookup yields CDR1 MNHEY and CDR2 SVGAGI. This CDR3 spans 15 amino acids. The CDR3 DNA reads TGTGCCAGCAGTTACTCGATACAGGGCCTTAACGAGCAGTACGTC. Encoded protein: CASSYSIQGLNEQYV.

This clone occurred once. V usage is TRBV18 and J usage is TRBJ2-6; the match to TRBD1 covers 7 bases. J was trimmed by 2 bases and V by 5 bases; bases with no gene match: 6. The CDR3 is 16 residues long. Germline assignment: CDR1 KGHSH and CDR2 LQKENI. The CDR3 coding sequence is TGTGCCAGCTCAAACAGGACAGGCCCTGGGGCCAACGTCCTGACTTTC. This gives the protein CASSNRTGPGANVLTF. The complete variable domain, with remaining parts taken from reference TRBV18 and TRBJ2-6, reads NAGVMQNPRHLVRRRGQEARLRCSPMKGHSHVYWYRQLPEEGLKFMVYLQKENIIDESGMPKERFSAEFPKEGPSILRIQQVVRGDSAAYFCASSNRTGPGANVLTFGAGSRLTVL.

This clone appeared a few times. The sample holds other DNA sequences that translate to the same CDR3. The J gene is TRBJ2-5, the V gene TRBV5-5; D call uncertain. The CDR3 sequence is 13 residues long. With 5 bases removed from V and 0 bases from J, the gap between germline ends came to 8 bases. The germline gives CDR1 SGHKS, CDR2 YYEKEE (reference sequence). Here the CDR3 reads CASSPADQETQYF. The CDR3 DNA reads as TGTGCCAGCAGTCCGGCTGACCAAGAGACCCAGTACTTC.

V and J are TRBV29-1 and TRBJ2-7; 10 bases agree with TRBD2. V dropped 6 bases and J dropped 3; count of bases not matched to a gene: 8. Looked up from germline, CDR1 is SQVTM and CDR2 is ANQGSEA. CDR3 length: 14 residues. CDR3 nucleotides: TGCAGCGTCGGCACTAGCGGGGCCGGCTACGAGCAGTACTTC. Encoded protein: CSVGTSGAGYEQYF.

This clone is medium-sized (0.01 to 0.1%) in the sample. V usage is TRBV5-1 and J usage is TRBJ2-1; D gene unclear. Trimming took off 7 bases at V and 4 bases at J, with 18 bases between the two ends. Germline-derived CDR1 and CDR2 are SGHRS and YFSETQ. This CDR3 contains 15 residues. As DNA, the CDR3 is TGCGCCAGCGGCCCCGGGTGGGCTGGGTACAATGAGCAGTTCTTC. Protein product: CASGPGWAGYNEQFF.

The V call is TRBV7-6, the J call TRBJ2-5, with 11 bases identical to TRBD2. CDR1 is SGHVS and CDR2 is FNYEAQ in the germline V gene. J gave up 2 bases and V 1 base, and 3 bases lay outside the gene matches. The CDR3 length is 16 residues. Here the CDR3 DNA reads TGTGCCAGCAGCTTAGATAGCGGGGGGGAACAAGAGACCCAGTACTTC. This encodes CASSLDSGGEQETQYF.

The chain has TRBV5-6 and TRBJ1-1; tentative D call: TRBD1 (5 bases). Deletions cut 3 bases from V and 4 bases from J, with 22 bases between. This CDR3 has 17 residues. Germline loops: CDR1 SGHDT, CDR2 YYEEEE. The chain's CDR3 is CASSSLIQQDGGTEAFF. CDR3 bases: TGTGCCAGCAGCTCGTTAATACAACAGGATGGTGGCACTGAAGCTTTCTTT.

The chain joins TRBV5-5 to TRBJ2-1, with D possibly matching TRBD1 (6 bases). Deletions cut 0 bases from V and 7 bases from J, with 14 bases between. The CDR3 covers 15 residues. Looked up from germline, CDR1 is SGHKS and CDR2 is YYEKEE (reference sequence). For the CDR3, the DNA is TGTGCCAGCAGCTTGGCTCCAGCCAGGGGAAATGAGCAGTTCTTC. It is translated as CASSLAPARGNEQFF.

This clone was seen just once. The chain uses TRBV21-1 and TRBJ1-1; TRBD1, the table's D call, was not compared with the DNA. TRBV21-1 is marked as a pseudogene. The CDR3 extends over 14 amino acids. The CDR3 coding sequence is TGTGCCAGCAGCAGGGTCAGGCTAACCACTGAAGCTTTCTTT. It translates to CASSRVRLTTEAFF.

This rearrangement joins TRBV7-8 to TRBJ2-1, with 7 bases fitting TRBD1. This CDR3 has 14 amino acids. Trimming at V came to 5 bases and at J to 3 bases, leaving 4 bases not matched to a gene. Germline V gene data show CDR1 as SGHVS and CDR2 as FQNEAQ. The CDR3 region has the DNA TGTGCCAGCAGCCCACGACAGGGCTACAATGAGCAGTTCTTC. Translated, it gives CASSPRQGYNEQFF.

This chain connects TRBV28 to TRBJ2-5; tentatively, D is TRBD1 or TRBD2 (6 bases each). From germline, CDR1 is MDHEN and CDR2 SYDVKM. The CDR3 has 14 residues. V was trimmed by 6 bases and J by 4 bases, leaving 15 bases between them. CDR3 protein: CASSPPGAVETQYF. CDR3 DNA: TGTGCCAGCAGCCCACCGGGGGCGGTAGAGACCCAGTACTTC.

A few counts support this clone. The J gene is TRBJ1-1, the V gene TRBV5-1; TRBD1 might be the D (6 bases). The CDR3 sequence is 13 residues long. Looked up from germline, CDR1 is SGHRS and CDR2 is YFSETQ. The V end was cut by 8 bases, the J end by 1 base, with 12 bases between. CDR3 residues: CASFGQPNTEAFF. The CDR3 DNA reads as TGCGCCAGTTTCGGACAGCCGAACACTGAAGCTTTCTTT.

This rearrangement joins TRBV6-1 to TRBJ2-7; 7 bases agree with TRBD2. V trimming: 4 bases; J trimming: 7 bases; junction bases outside the gene matches: 7. The CDR3 is 13 residues long. The germline gives CDR1 MNHNS, CDR2 SASEGT. The CDR3 DNA is TGTGCCAGCAGTGTGGCAGGGCGGGGGGAGCAGTACGTC. Encoded protein: CASSVAGRGEQYV.